What follows are 22 T cell receptor beta chains derived from one specimen sequenced in a study of blood T cell repertoires in COVID-19. The data were produced by immunoSEQ multiplex PCR, yet TCRdb's version contains in-frame clones alone and is incomplete. Here the sample spans some 35,000 clones, approximately 91% being singletons. The sequenced sample was peripheral blood. The receptors derive from a man between 65 and 79 years old with acute or convalescent COVID-19.

This chain links TRBV28 with TRBJ1-5; D not certain. CDR3 length: 13 amino acids. V lost 9 bases, J lost 0 bases, and 9 bases lay in between. Germline CDR1 reads MDHEN; CDR2 reads SYDVKM. The CDR3 loop reads CASYMYSNQPQHF. The CDR3, as DNA: TGTGCCAGTTATATGTATAGCAATCAGCCCCAGCATTTT.

The count of this clone is one. The CDR3 nucleotides are TGCGCCAGCAGCCAAGAATCAAATTTCCTAACGCAGTATTTT. This encodes CASSQESNFLTQYF. V and J are TRBV4-3 and TRBJ2-3, with no clear D. Germline V gene data show CDR1 as LGHNA and CDR2 as YSLEER. V gave up 0 bases and J gave up 9 bases, with 13 bases separating them. The CDR3 totals 14 residues.

The chain employs TRBV7-8 and TRBJ1-1; TRBD1 agrees at 9 bases. Germline assignment: CDR1 SGHVS and CDR2 FQNEAQ. There are 14 residues in the CDR3. V trimming: 5 bases; J trimming: 7 bases; junction bases outside the gene matches: 8. This CDR3 is CASSPHRGRDEAFF. For the CDR3, the DNA is TGTGCCAGCAGCCCCCACAGGGGGCGGGATGAAGCTTTCTTT.

J is TRBJ1-5 and V is TRBV5-6; 9 bases line up with TRBD1. Germline V gene sequence: CDR1 SGHDT, CDR2 YYEEEE. This CDR3 comprises 14 residues. J lost 7 bases, V lost 4 bases, and 6 bases had no gene match. CDR3 sequence: CASSRDRVGQPQHF. In DNA form, the CDR3 reads TGTGCCAGCAGCCGGGACAGGGTAGGACAGCCCCAGCATTTT. Full variable domain (outside the CDR3, taken from reference TRBV5-6 and TRBJ1-5): DAGVTQSPTHLIKTRGQQVTLRCSPKSGHDTVSWYQQALGQGPQFIFQYYEEEERQRGNFPDRFSGHQFPNYSSELNVNALLLGDSALYLCASSRDRVGQPQHFGDGTRLSIL.

The chain uses TRBV11-2 and TRBJ2-3, with a tentative D call TRBD2 (6 bases). The germline gives CDR1 SGHAT, CDR2 FQNNGV. The CDR3 spans 13 residues. V lost 5 bases to trimming and J lost 3 bases, with 9 bases between them. CDR3 loop: CASSHGRTDTQYF. CDR3 nucleotides: TGTGCCAGCAGCCACGGGAGAACAGATACGCAGTATTTT. Full variable domain (rest looked up from reference TRBV11-2 and TRBJ2-3): EAGVAQSPRYKIIEKRQSVAFWCNPISGHATLYWYQQILGQGPKLLIQFQNNGVVDDSQLPKDRFSAERLKGVDSTLKIQPAKLEDSAVYLCASSHGRTDTQYFGPGTRLTVL.

J is TRBJ2-7 and V is TRBV6-5; 11 bases fit TRBD2. The CDR3 runs to 14 residues. Per the germline V gene, CDR1 is MNHEY and CDR2 is SVGAGI. With 5 bases clipped from V and 12 bases from J, the junction kept 12 bases outside the gene matches. The CDR3 spells CASSPAGTSGTSYF. The CDR3 DNA sequence: TGTGCCAGCAGTCCGGCCGGGACTAGCGGTACCTCGTACTTC.

The chain couples TRBV5-6 to TRBJ1-4, with 8 bases that match TRBD1. Trimming cost V 5 bases and J 6 bases; bases outside gene matches: 9. The CDR3 has 15 residues. Germline lookup yields CDR1 SGHDT and CDR2 YYEEEE. CDR3 nucleotide sequence: TGTGCCAGCAGTTACTGGACAGGGCGTGATGAAAAACTGTTTTTT. It is translated as CASSYWTGRDEKLFF. Variable domain in full (rest from reference TRBV5-6 and TRBJ1-4): DAGVTQSPTHLIKTRGQQVTLRCSPKSGHDTVSWYQQALGQGPQFIFQYYEEEERQRGNFPDRFSGHQFPNYSSELNVNALLLGDSALYLCASSYWTGRDEKLFFGSGTQLSVL.

This chain uses TRBV5-4 with TRBJ1-3; 8 bases agree with TRBD1. J gave up 5 bases and V 3 bases, and 10 bases lay outside the gene matches. The CDR3 extends over 16 amino acids. Germline V gives CDR1 SGHNT, CDR2 YYREEE (reference sequence). CDR3 in amino acids: CASSSLGQGARNTIYF. The CDR3 coding sequence is TGTGCCAGCAGCTCCTTGGGGCAGGGGGCAAGAAACACCATATATTTT.

The rearrangement joins TRBV5-1 to TRBJ1-4, with D perhaps matching TRBD1 (6 bases). V lost 0 bases, J lost 7 bases, and 16 bases lay in between. CDR1 and CDR2 from the germline V gene are SGHRS and YFSETQ. The CDR3 runs 16 residues. The CDR3 nucleotides read TGCGCCAGCAGCTTGGCCGCAGCAGGGGTGACTGAAAAACTGTTTTTT. It specifies CASSLAAAGVTEKLFF.

The chain recombines TRBV12-3 or TRBV12-4 with TRBJ1-2, with a tentative D call TRBD1 (5 bases). The CDR3 covers 13 residues. Trimming took 4 bases from V and 3 from J, leaving 9 bases between them. Written as DNA, the CDR3 is TGTGCCAGCAGTTGGGGCGGAGACTATGGCTACACCTTC. It translates to CASSWGGDYGYTF.

The count of this clone is one. V is TRBV28 and J is TRBJ2-7, with D possibly matching TRBD1 (6 bases). Germline CDR1 and CDR2: MDHEN and SYDVKM. Trimming left V 6 bases short and J 0 bases short, with 12 bases between. The CDR3 is 14 residues long. The CDR3 spells CASRQQGSSYEQYF. CDR3 nucleotides: TGTGCCAGCAGGCAACAGGGTAGCTCCTACGAGCAGTACTTC.

This clone was observed once. The rearrangement links TRBV7-9 to TRBJ2-7, with D possibly TRBD1 on 6 matching bases. The germline V gene has CDR1 SEHNR and CDR2 FQNEAQ (reference sequence). The V and J ends lost 3 bases and 4 bases respectively, with 10 bases between them. The length of the CDR3 is 13 residues. The CDR3 DNA reads as TGTGCCAGCAGCTTTGAGACAGGTTACGAGCAGTACTTC. Translation gives CASSFETGYEQYF.

The chain uses TRBV5-1 and TRBJ2-1; 10 bases are shared with TRBD1. Germline V gives CDR1 SGHRS, CDR2 YFSETQ. V was clipped by 3 bases and J by 9 bases; unmatched bases: 12. The CDR3 is 16 residues long. The CDR3 loop is CASSSLMTGGFTEQFF. In DNA form, the CDR3 reads TGCGCCAGCAGCTCCTTGATGACAGGGGGCTTTACTGAGCAGTTCTTC.

V is TRBV5-6 and J is TRBJ1-2; 7 positions match TRBD1. The CDR3 loop spans 13 amino acids. Germline lookup yields CDR1 SGHDT and CDR2 YYEEEE. Germline trimming cut 7 bases from V and 2 bases from J; bases unmatched to any gene: 5. Here the CDR3 reads CASRGQLNYGYTF. CDR3 nucleotide sequence: TGTGCCAGCCGGGGACAGTTAAACTATGGCTACACCTTC.

The J gene is TRBJ2-2, the V gene TRBV11-2; no reliable D call. V was shortened by 5 bases and J by 5 bases, with 9 bases between the two germline ends. The CDR3 spans 13 residues. Looked up from germline, CDR1 is SGHAT and CDR2 is FQNNGV. In DNA form, the CDR3 reads TGTGCCAGCAGCCTCTTTCGTACCGGGGAGCTGTTTTTT. Translation: CASSLFRTGELFF.

This chain links TRBV5-1 with TRBJ2-2, with 11 bases aligning to TRBD2. With 4 bases clipped from V and 3 bases from J, the junction kept 11 bases outside the gene matches. CDR3 length: 18 amino acids. CDR1 and CDR2 from the germline V gene are SGHRS and YFSETQ. The CDR3 sequence is CASSPTTSGTGYTGELFF. Written as DNA, the CDR3 is TGCGCCAGCAGCCCTACGACTAGCGGGACCGGATACACCGGGGAGCTGTTTTTT.

V gene TRBV18 combines with J gene TRBJ1-1; possibly TRBD1 for D (6 bases). The V end was cut by 3 bases, the J end by 1 base, with 9 bases between. The CDR3 runs to 14 residues. Germline lookup yields CDR1 KGHSH and CDR2 LQKENI. CDR3 nucleotide sequence: TGTGCCAGCTCACCGCGGACAGCGAACACTGAAGCTTTCTTT. Protein: CASSPRTANTEAFF.

The chain has TRBV7-9 and TRBJ2-2; D is possibly TRBD2 (6 bases). The CDR3 covers 17 residues. Germline-derived CDR1 and CDR2 are SEHNR and FQNEAQ (reference sequence). Trimming removed 2 bases at V and 0 bases at J, with 13 bases between. CDR3 DNA sequence: TGTGCCAGCAGCTTACGCGGGGCAGGGACGAACACCGGGGAGCTGTTTTTT. It is translated as CASSLRGAGTNTGELFF.

This sequence joins TRBV7-3 and TRBJ2-2; 10 nucleotides match TRBD2. CDR1 is SGHTA, CDR2 FQGTGA, per germline. The CDR3 contains 15 residues. J gave up 8 bases and V 3 bases, and 6 bases lay outside the gene matches. CDR3 region: CASSFEASGRGELFF. Written as DNA, the CDR3 is TGTGCCAGCAGCTTCGAGGCTAGCGGGAGAGGGGAGCTGTTTTTT.

This clone was counted once. The chain links TRBV6-5 to TRBJ2-7; TRBD2 is a possible D gene (7 bases). Germline CDR1 is MNHEY and CDR2 is SVGAGI. The V end was cut by 2 bases, the J end by 6 bases, with 20 bases between. CDR3 size: 16 residues. The CDR3 loop reads CASSYPSGRGGREQYF. The CDR3 DNA reads TGTGCCAGCAGTTACCCCTCGGGGAGGGGGGGTCGCGAGCAGTACTTC.

The V and J genes are TRBV3-1 (or the pseudogene TRBV3-2) and TRBJ2-5; D is unresolved. Between the trimmed V and J ends, which lost 0 bases and 4 bases, there was a span of 3 bases. The CDR3 length is 12 residues. Germline V gives CDR1 LGHDT, CDR2 YNNKEL (reference sequence). The CDR3 DNA follows: TGTGCCAGCAGCCAAGACGTAGAGACCCAGTACTTC. It is translated as CASSQDVETQYF.

The rearrangement joins TRBV7-2 to TRBJ1-2, with TRBD1 as a possible D gene (5 bases). CDR3 length: 14 amino acids. V was clipped by 5 bases and J by 2 bases, with 12 bases between them. Germline V gene data show CDR1 as SGHTA and CDR2 as FQGNSA. CDR3 nucleotide sequence: TGTGCCAGCAGCGCGGGACGGGTAAACTATGGCTACACCTTC. Translating it yields CASSAGRVNYGYTF.